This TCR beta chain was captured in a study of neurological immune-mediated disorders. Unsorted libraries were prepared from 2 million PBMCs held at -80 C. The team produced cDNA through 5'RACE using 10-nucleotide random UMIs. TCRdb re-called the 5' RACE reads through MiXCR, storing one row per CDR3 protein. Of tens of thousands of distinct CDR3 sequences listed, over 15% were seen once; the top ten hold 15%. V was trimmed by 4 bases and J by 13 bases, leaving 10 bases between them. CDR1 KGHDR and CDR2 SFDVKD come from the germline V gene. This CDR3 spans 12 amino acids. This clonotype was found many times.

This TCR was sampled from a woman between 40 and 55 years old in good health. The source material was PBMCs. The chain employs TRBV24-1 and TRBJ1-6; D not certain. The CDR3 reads CATSDPEAPLHF. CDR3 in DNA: TGTGCCACCAGTGACCCCGAAGCGCCCCTCCACTTT.